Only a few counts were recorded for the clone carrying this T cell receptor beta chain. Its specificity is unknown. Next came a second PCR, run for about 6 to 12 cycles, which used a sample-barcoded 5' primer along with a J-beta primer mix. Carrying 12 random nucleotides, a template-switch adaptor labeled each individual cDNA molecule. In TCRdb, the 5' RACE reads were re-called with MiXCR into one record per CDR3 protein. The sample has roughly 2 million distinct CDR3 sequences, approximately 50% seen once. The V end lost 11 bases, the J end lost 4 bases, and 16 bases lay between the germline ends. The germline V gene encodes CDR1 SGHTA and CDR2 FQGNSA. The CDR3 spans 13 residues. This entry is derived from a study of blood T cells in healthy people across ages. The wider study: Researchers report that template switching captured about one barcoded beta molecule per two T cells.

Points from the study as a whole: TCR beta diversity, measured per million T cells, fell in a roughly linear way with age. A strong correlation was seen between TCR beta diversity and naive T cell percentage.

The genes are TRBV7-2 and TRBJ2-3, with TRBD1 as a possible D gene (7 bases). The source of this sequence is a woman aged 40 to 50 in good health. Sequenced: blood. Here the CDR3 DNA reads TGTGCCGGAGGGGGACAGCACTCAGATACGCAGTATTTT. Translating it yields CAGGGQHSDTQYF. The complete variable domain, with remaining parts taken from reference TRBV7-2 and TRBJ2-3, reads GAGVSQSPSNKVTEKGKDVELRCDPISGHTALYWYRQSLGQGLEFLIYFQGNSAPDKSGLPSDRFSAERTGGSVSTLTIQRTQQEDSAVYLCAGGGQHSDTQYFGPGTRLTVL.